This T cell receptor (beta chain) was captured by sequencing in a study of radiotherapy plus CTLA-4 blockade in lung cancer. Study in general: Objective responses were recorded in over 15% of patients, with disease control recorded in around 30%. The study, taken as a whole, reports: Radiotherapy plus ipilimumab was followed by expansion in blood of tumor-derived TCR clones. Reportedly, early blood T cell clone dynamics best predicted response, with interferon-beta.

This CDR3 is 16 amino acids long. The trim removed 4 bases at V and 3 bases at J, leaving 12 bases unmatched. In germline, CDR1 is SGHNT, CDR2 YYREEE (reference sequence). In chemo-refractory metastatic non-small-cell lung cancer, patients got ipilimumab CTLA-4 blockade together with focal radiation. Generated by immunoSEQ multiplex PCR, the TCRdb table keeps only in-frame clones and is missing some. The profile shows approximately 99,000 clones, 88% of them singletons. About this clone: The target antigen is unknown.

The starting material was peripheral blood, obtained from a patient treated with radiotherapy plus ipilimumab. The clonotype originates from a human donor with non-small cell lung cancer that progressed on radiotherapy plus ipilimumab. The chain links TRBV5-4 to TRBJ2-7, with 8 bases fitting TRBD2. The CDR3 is CASSQYTGTRDYEQYF. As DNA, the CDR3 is TGTGCCAGCAGCCAATACACGGGGACTAGGGACTACGAGCAGTACTTC.